Following are 18 T cell receptor beta chains from one sample sequenced in a study of T cells expressing NK-cell markers. Using the 5' RACE reads, TCRdb records one entry per CDR3 protein without DNA. This repertoire includes about 390,000 distinct CDR3 sequences. Sequencing used blood T cells: a sorted CD56 or NKG2C T cell subset, CD4+ or CD8+ T cells, or bulk PBMC T cells (not recorded which). The source of these receptors is a woman aged 50 to 60 in good health.

V is TRBV19 and J is TRBJ1-5. CDR1 is LNHDA, CDR2 SQIVND, per germline (reference sequence). This CDR3 is 13 amino acids long. The CDR3 reads CASHQTGNQPQHF.

V usage is TRBV30 and J usage is TRBJ2-1; TCRdb designates TRBD2, a call that cannot be tested without DNA. Germline V gene data show CDR1 as GTSNPN and CDR2 as SVGIG (reference sequence). This CDR3 is 13 amino acids long. The CDR3 reads CALTSGRGGEQFF.

The chain is built from TRBV5-1 and TRBJ2-1. Germline CDR1 reads SGHRS; CDR2 reads YFSETQ. This CDR3 comprises 15 residues. CDR3 protein: CASSLSWGSYNEQFF.

The rearrangement joins TRBV30 to TRBJ1-1; TCRdb indicates TRBD1, and absent DNA this call remains unverified. Germline CDR1 GTSNPN, CDR2 SVGIG (reference sequence). The CDR3 is made up of 14 amino acids. The CDR3 here is CAWSVGQTNTEAFF.

The chain is built from TRBV11-3 and TRBJ2-1; the TRBD2 assignment by TCRdb is unverifiable without DNA. The CDR3 is made up of 19 amino acids. CDR1 SGHNT and CDR2 YENEEA come from the germline V gene. CDR3 residues: CASSSRLAGGRNSYNEQFF.

The chain couples TRBV6-4 to TRBJ2-1; with no DNA, the TCRdb D assignment of TRBD2 cannot be verified. Germline CDR1 MRHNA, CDR2 SNTAGT. The CDR3 runs 15 residues. This CDR3 reads CASSDSLAGANEQFF.

The V and J genes are TRBV11-1 and TRBJ1-6; lacking DNA, the TRBD1 call made by TCRdb goes unchecked. Germline V gene data show CDR1 as SGHAT and CDR2 as FQDESV (reference sequence). The CDR3 totals 12 residues. The CDR3 protein is CASQGEESPLHF.

The V call is TRBV7-9, the J call TRBJ2-2; there is no DNA to check the TCRdb D call of TRBD2. This CDR3 has 17 residues. CDR1 and CDR2 from the germline V gene are SEHNR and FQNEAQ (reference sequence). The CDR3: CASSLAGLLSPTGELFF.

The CDR3 region is CASSQGAGSEQFF. The J gene is TRBJ2-1, the V gene TRBV11-2; as DNA is missing, the TRBD1 call by TCRdb cannot be tested. The germline V gene encodes CDR1 SGHAT and CDR2 FQNNGV. The CDR3 runs to 13 residues.

The V call is TRBV29-1, the J call TRBJ2-3; absent DNA, TCRdb's TRBD2 call cannot be checked. The germline CDR1 and CDR2 sequences are SQVTM and ANQGSEA. CDR3 size: 15 residues. The CDR3 sequence: CSVEGSSGYTDTQYF.

The gene calls are TRBV27 and TRBJ1-5. The CDR3 is 15 residues long. Germline CDR1 MNHEY, CDR2 SMNVEV (reference sequence). This chain's CDR3 is CATSEGVTVHQPQHF.

CDR3 loop: CASSFREFNEQFF. V usage is TRBV27 and J usage is TRBJ2-1. The CDR3 runs 13 residues. Germline lookup yields CDR1 MNHEY and CDR2 SMNVEV (reference sequence).

The rearrangement uses TRBV12-3 or TRBV12-4 and TRBJ1-2; as DNA is missing, the TRBD1 call by TCRdb cannot be tested. This CDR3 has 16 residues. CDR3 sequence reads: CASRGEQGALNYGYTF.

The CDR3 reads CSANTPGGGGATNEKLFF. The J gene is TRBJ1-4, the V gene TRBV20-1. From germline, CDR1 is DFQATT and CDR2 SNEGSKA (reference sequence). This CDR3 has 18 residues.

The chain combines TRBV29-1 with TRBJ1-1. There are 12 residues in the CDR3. The germline CDR1 and CDR2 sequences are SQVTM and ANQGSEA. CDR3 region: CSVDTVNTEAFF.

The V call is TRBV7-2, the J call TRBJ2-2; TCRdb lists TRBD2, though no DNA is available to test this call. The CDR3 loop spans 16 amino acids. Looked up from germline, CDR1 is SGHTA and CDR2 is FQGNSA. CDR3 sequence reads: CASSSSRTGNTGELFF.

The chain has TRBV12-3 or TRBV12-4 and TRBJ1-6; TCRdb's D gene call, TRBD1, goes unchecked for lack of DNA. This CDR3 has 15 amino acids. Here the CDR3 reads CASSLGRGLNSPLHF.

The chain couples TRBV18 to TRBJ2-7; TCRdb designates TRBD1, a call that cannot be tested without DNA. The CDR3 is 15 amino acids. Germline assignment: CDR1 KGHSH and CDR2 LQKENI. The CDR3 protein is CASSPPVPRGGEQYF. Full variable domain (missing parts from reference TRBV18 and TRBJ2-7): NAGVMQNPRHLVRRRGQEARLRCSPMKGHSHVYWYRQLPEEGLKFMVYLQKENIIDESGMPKERFSAEFPKEGPSILRIQQVVRGDSAAYFCASSPPVPRGGEQYFGPGTRLTVT.